The clone carrying this T cell receptor (beta chain) was observed a handful of times. The sample belongs to a study of T-cell reconstitution after alpha-beta-depleted transplantation in children. V lost 2 bases to trimming and J lost 4 bases, with 11 bases between them. Germline V gives CDR1 SGDLS, CDR2 YYNGEE. The CDR3 covers 14 residues. This sample's TCRbeta library carried unique molecular identifier barcodes. TCRdb re-analysed the PCR reads in MiXCR, keeping a single row per CDR3 protein. Of some 290,000 distinct CDR3 sequences in the sample, approximately 9.8% are singletons; the top ten hold roughly 9.1%.

This sample comprised PBMCs from the stem cell graft donor, obtained from the stem cell graft. The chain employs TRBV9 and TRBJ2-3, with D hard to call. The sequence was obtained from a human donor who donated a stem cell graft to a child with SCID. The DNA for the CDR3 is TGTGCCAGCAGCGTGAGCGACCGGTCAGATACGCAGTATTTT. This sequence encodes CASSVSDRSDTQYF.